The 21 T cell receptor beta chains below were found in one sample sequenced in a study of T cells in Graves' hyperthyroidism and ophthalmopathy. Researchers took RNA transcripts and amplified the TCR beta CDR3 regions from them. Carried out on the TCR CDR3, a first-round RT-PCR used the HTBI primer set. TCRdb ran MiXCR on the multiplex PCR reads and lists one entry per CDR3 protein. The table lists roughly 380,000 distinct CDR3 sequences, about 15% of them singletons. Sequences were obtained from blood. These receptors all stem from a woman aged 60-75 years with Graves' hyperthyroidism.

This clonotype has ten or more counts. The chain recombines TRBV3-1 with TRBJ1-1; weak D call: TRBD1 (5 bases). CDR1 LGHDT and CDR2 YNNKEL come from the germline V gene (reference sequence). This CDR3 has 14 amino acids. V lost 4 bases to trimming and J lost 4 bases, with 13 bases between them. CDR3 amino acids: CASSLRDGGTEAFF. Written as DNA, the CDR3 is TGTGCCAGCAGCCTCAGGGATGGGGGCACTGAAGCTTTCTTT.

A word on this clonotype: A much bigger clone sits one base away, suggesting this may be a read error. The rearrangement joins TRBV18 to TRBJ2-1, with D uncertain. Germline CDR1 KGHSH, CDR2 LQKENI. The CDR3 totals 12 residues. The CDR3 sequence: CDSSSGQGEQFF. CDR3 coding DNA: TGTGACAGCTCATCCGGTCAAGGGGAGCAGTTCTTC.

This clonotype was seen repeatedly, ten times or more. V is TRBV20-1 and J is TRBJ1-1; D remains ambiguous. CDR1 and CDR2 from the germline V gene are DFQATT and SNEGSKA (reference sequence). The CDR3 spans 12 residues. Trimming removed 6 bases at V and 2 bases at J, with 10 bases between. Here the CDR3 reads CSAAGPNTEAFF. The CDR3 nucleotides read TGCAGTGCGGCTGGCCCCAACACTGAAGCTTTCTTT.

The sample holds many counts of this clonotype. This chain joins TRBV6-1 and TRBJ2-1, with D perhaps TRBD1 (5 bases). CDR1 is MNHNS, CDR2 SASEGT, per germline. The CDR3 sequence is 15 residues long. Trimming removed 1 base at V and 4 bases at J, with 11 bases between. CDR3 sequence (DNA): TGTGCCAGCAGTGAAGGGGGCGACAGTTACAATGAGCAGTTCTTC. This translates into CASSEGGDSYNEQFF.

This clonotype was picked up many times. J is TRBJ2-2 and V is TRBV7-3; the D gene is possibly TRBD2 (5 bases). Trimming took off 6 bases at V and 0 bases at J, with 8 bases between the two ends. The germline gives CDR1 SGHTA, CDR2 FQGTGA. The length of the CDR3 is 14 residues. CDR3 nucleotides: TGTGCCAGCAGACCGGGAACGAACACCGGGGAGCTGTTTTTT. It translates to CASRPGTNTGELFF.

This clonotype was seen many times. The chain carries TRBV30 and TRBJ2-3, with D possibly matching TRBD1 (6 bases). Germline V gene lookup returns CDR1 GTSNPN and CDR2 SVGIG (reference sequence). The CDR3 consists of 13 residues. V lost 0 bases and J lost 4, with 8 bases in between. The CDR3: CAWSVKGADTQYF. Written as DNA, the CDR3 is TGTGCCTGGAGTGTGAAGGGGGCAGATACGCAGTATTTT. The complete variable domain, with remaining parts taken from reference TRBV30 and TRBJ2-3, reads SQTIHQWPATLVQPVGSPLSLECTVEGTSNPNLYWYRQAAGRGLQLLFYSVGIGQISSEVPQNLSASRPQDRQFILSSKKLLLSDSGFYLCAWSVKGADTQYFGPGTRLTVL.

Regarding this clonotype: Just one base apart from a much larger clone, this may be a read error. This rearrangement joins TRBV27 to TRBJ2-5, with 10 bases matching TRBD2. The CDR3 spans 15 residues. Germline V lookup: CDR1 MNHEY, CDR2 SMNVEV (reference sequence). As DNA, the CDR3 is TGTCCCAGCGGGGGGGTAGCGGGAGTAGGGGAGACCCAGTACTTC. Its translation: CPSGGVAGVGETQYF.

At least ten counts were recorded for this clonotype. The gene calls are TRBV6-1 and TRBJ1-1, with D hard to call. Germline assignment: CDR1 MNHNS and CDR2 SASEGT. The CDR3 runs 14 residues. V lost 4 bases to trimming and J lost 1 base, with 10 bases between them. This chain's CDR3 is CASSARSGNTEAFF. In nucleotides, the CDR3 is TGTGCCAGCAGTGCCCGGAGCGGGAACACTGAAGCTTTCTTT.

This clonotype was counted ten times or more. V and J are TRBV20-1 and TRBJ2-1; D remains ambiguous. CDR1 is DFQATT and CDR2 is SNEGSKA in the germline V gene (reference sequence). Trimming took off 0 bases at V and 3 bases at J, with 9 bases between the two ends. The CDR3 covers 14 residues. The CDR3 spells CSARDHGGYNEQFF. The CDR3 DNA is TGCAGTGCTAGAGATCACGGCGGCTACAATGAGCAGTTCTTC.

The rearrangement uses TRBV9 and TRBJ2-7; D is unclear. In germline, CDR1 is SGDLS, CDR2 YYNGEE. This CDR3 comprises 14 residues. Trimming took 4 bases from V and 2 from J, leaving 13 bases between them. In DNA, the CDR3 is TGTGCCAGCAGCCCTACGGATTTCCCCTACGAGCAGTACTTC. Residues: CASSPTDFPYEQYF.

The V and J genes are TRBV19 and TRBJ2-1; 7 nucleotides agree with TRBD2. V gave up 1 base and J gave up 4 bases; unmatched junction bases: 4. Germline CDR1 is LNHDA and CDR2 is SQIVND (reference sequence). The CDR3 spans 15 residues. CDR3 region: CASSIGAGKYNEQFF. The CDR3 nucleotides read TGTGCCAGTAGTATAGGAGCGGGGAAATACAATGAGCAGTTCTTC.

This clonotype was counted ten times or more. The chain joins TRBV5-1 to TRBJ2-7; D unresolved. Between the trimmed V and J ends, which lost 0 bases and 3 bases, there was a span of 4 bases. CDR3 length: 12 amino acids. The germline V gene has CDR1 SGHRS and CDR2 YFSETQ. CDR3 DNA sequence: TGCGCCAGCAGCTTGGACGTCTACGAGCAGTACTTC. This gives the protein CASSLDVYEQYF.

This clonotype has at least ten counts. The chain joins TRBV3-1 to TRBJ2-3; D call uncertain. Germline V gene lookup returns CDR1 LGHDT and CDR2 YNNKEL (reference sequence). This CDR3 contains 11 residues. Trimming shortened V by 3 bases and J by 6 bases, and 4 bases separated the two germline ends. The CDR3 loop is CASSHRDTQYF. CDR3 coding DNA: TGTGCCAGCAGCCATAGGGATACGCAGTATTTT.

This clonotype was found many times. The chain couples TRBV30 to TRBJ2-3; no reliable D call. The CDR3 loop spans 13 amino acids. V shed 0 bases and J shed 2 bases, with 6 bases lying between them. Germline values: CDR1 GTSNPN, CDR2 SVGIG (reference sequence). CDR3: CAWSVGYTDTQYF. In DNA form, the CDR3 reads TGTGCCTGGAGTGTAGGGTACACAGATACGCAGTATTTT.

The chain carries TRBV4-1 and TRBJ1-1; no definite D call. V lost 3 bases, J lost 0 bases, and 11 bases lay in between. Germline CDR1 reads MGHRA; CDR2 reads YSYEKL. The CDR3 sequence is 15 residues long. The CDR3 reads CASSQYTDVNTEAFF. CDR3 in DNA: TGCGCCAGCAGCCAGTATACGGATGTGAACACTGAAGCTTTCTTT.

The chain has TRBV11-3 and TRBJ2-1; D remains ambiguous. The CDR3 loop spans 16 amino acids. The germline V gene has CDR1 SGHNT and CDR2 YENEEA. Between the trimmed V and J ends, which lost 4 bases and 3 bases, there was a span of 16 bases. This CDR3 is CASSSIASLGYNEQFF. DNA of the CDR3: TGTGCCAGCAGCTCCATAGCCTCTTTGGGCTACAATGAGCAGTTCTTC.

This clonotype was counted ten times or more. This chain connects TRBV28 to TRBJ2-7, with D hard to call. The germline CDR1 and CDR2 sequences are MDHEN and SYDVKM. There are 13 residues in the CDR3. V lost 5 bases and J 1 base, leaving 9 bases between the germline ends. In nucleotides, the CDR3 is TGTGCCAGCAGTCAATCTCCTTCCTACGAGCAGTACTTC. This codes for CASSQSPSYEQYF. The full variable domain, its missing parts supplied by reference TRBV28 and TRBJ2-7, is DVKVTQSSRYLVKRTGEKVFLECVQDMDHENMFWYRQDPGLGLRLIYFSYDVKMKEKGDIPEGYSVSREKKERFSLILESASTNQTSMYLCASSQSPSYEQYFGPGTRLTVT.

This clonotype was detected ten times or more. This chain links TRBV24-1 with TRBJ2-5; 7 positions agree with TRBD2. Per germline, CDR1 KGHDR and CDR2 SFDVKD. CDR3 length: 14 residues. V trimming: 1 base; J trimming: 5 bases; junction bases outside the gene matches: 3. The CDR3 loop reads CATSDFGGTETQYF. DNA for the CDR3: TGTGCCACCAGTGATTTCGGGGGGACCGAGACCCAGTACTTC.

This clonotype was seen only a few times. The chain joins TRBV4-1 to TRBJ2-1, with 8 bases lining up with TRBD2. The CDR3 has 14 residues. Germline CDR1 and CDR2: MGHRA and YSYEKL. J gave up 6 bases and V 4 bases, and 5 bases lay outside the gene matches. The CDR3 DNA follows: TGCGCCAGCAGCCGAGTGACTAGCGTCAATGAGCAGTTCTTC. Protein sequence: CASSRVTSVNEQFF.

This clonotype was seen ten or more times. This CDR3 is CASSPDPGGSYEQYF. The CDR3 coding sequence is TGTGCCAGCAGCCCGGACCCGGGGGGCTCCTACGAGCAGTACTTC. This chain joins TRBV7-6 and TRBJ2-7; TRBD2 agrees at 7 bases. The CDR3 consists of 15 residues. The V gene end was trimmed by 5 bases and the J gene end by 0 bases; junction bases not matched to a gene: 7. Germline V gene lookup returns CDR1 SGHVS and CDR2 FNYEAQ.

This clonotype was recorded at least ten times. The rearrangement joins TRBV4-1 to TRBJ1-6; TRBD1 agrees at 7 bases. This CDR3 spans 16 amino acids. Germline values: CDR1 MGHRA, CDR2 YSYEKL. The V and J ends lost 0 bases and 10 bases, in that order; junction bases with no gene match: 9. The chain's CDR3 is CASSQDPTGRGSPLHF. For the CDR3, the DNA is TGCGCCAGCAGCCAAGATCCGACAGGGCGTGGGTCACCCCTCCACTTT.